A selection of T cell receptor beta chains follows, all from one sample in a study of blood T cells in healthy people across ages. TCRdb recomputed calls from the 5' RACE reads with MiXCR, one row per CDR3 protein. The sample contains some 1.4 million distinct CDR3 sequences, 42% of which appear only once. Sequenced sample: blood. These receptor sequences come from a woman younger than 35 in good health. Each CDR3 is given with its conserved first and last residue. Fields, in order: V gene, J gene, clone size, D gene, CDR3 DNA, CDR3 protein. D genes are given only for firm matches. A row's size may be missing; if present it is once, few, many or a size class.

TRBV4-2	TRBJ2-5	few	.	TGTGCCAGCAGCCAGACGGGGCAGCAAGAGACCCAGTACTTC	CASSQTGQQETQYF
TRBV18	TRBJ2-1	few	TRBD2	TGTGCCAGCTCACCGGAGGGCGGGAGGGCCCTCAATGAGCAGTTCTTC	CASSPEGGRALNEQFF
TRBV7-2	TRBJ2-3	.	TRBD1	TGTGCCAGCAGTCAAATCGGACAGGCCTACACAGATACGCAGTATTTT	CASSQIGQAYTDTQYF
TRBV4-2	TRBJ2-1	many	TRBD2	TGTGCCAGCAGCCCTAGCGGGGGGTTCGATGAGCAGTTCTTC	CASSPSGGFDEQFF
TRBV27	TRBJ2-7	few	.	TGTGCCAGCCAGGGACACCTCTCCTACGAGCAGTACTTC	CASQGHLSYEQYF
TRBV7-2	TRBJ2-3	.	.	TGTGCCAGCAGCTTTCGGTCGCCCACAGATACGCAGTATTTT	CASSFRSPTDTQYF
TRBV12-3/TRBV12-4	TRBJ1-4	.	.	TGTGCCAGCAGTTTTCGGCCAGGGGTTGAAAAACTGTTTTTT	CASSFRPGVEKLFF
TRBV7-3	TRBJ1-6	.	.	TGTGCCAGCAGCTTAGCCCCCTTCCTTAATTCACCCCTCCACTTT	CASSLAPFLNSPLHF
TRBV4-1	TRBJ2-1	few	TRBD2	TGCGCCAGCAGCCACGGGGGGGCCGGTGAGCAGTTCTTC	CASSHGGAGEQFF
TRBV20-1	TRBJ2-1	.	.	TGCAGTGCTAGAGTTCCAGGGGTAAACAATGAGCAGTTCTTC	CSARVPGVNNEQFF
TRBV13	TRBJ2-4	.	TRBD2	TGTGCCAGCAGCTTATTCGCTAGCGGGAGGAGGGAGCAGTACTTC	CASSLFASGRREQYF
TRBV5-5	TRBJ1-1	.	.	TGTGCCAGCAGCCATGGACGACTGTCAGCTTTCTTT	CASSHGRLSAFF
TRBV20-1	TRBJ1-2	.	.	TGCAGTGCTAGGGTACTAGGGGATGGCTACACCTTC	CSARVLGDGYTF
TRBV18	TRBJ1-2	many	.	TGTGCCAGCTCACCACCAGGGTATGGCTACACCTTC	CASSPPGYGYTF
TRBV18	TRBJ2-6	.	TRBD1	TGTGCCAGCTCACCAGCTCCGGGACAGGGGCTGTCGGGGGCCAACGTCCTGACTTTC	CASSPAPGQGLSGANVLTF
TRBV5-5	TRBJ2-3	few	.	TGTGCCAGCAGCTTGGGGACCCTCCGCACAGATACGCAGTATTTT	CASSLGTLRTDTQYF
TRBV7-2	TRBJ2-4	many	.	TGTGCCAGCAGCTTAGACGGTTTGATGGGCGCCAAAAACATTCAGTACTTC	CASSLDGLMGAKNIQYF
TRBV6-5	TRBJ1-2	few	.	TGTGCCAGCAGTAGGGTCGGGAGCTATGGCTACACCTTC	CASSRVGSYGYTF
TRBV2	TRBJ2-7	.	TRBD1	TGTGCCAGCAGTGAAGGGGGGACAGTCGAGCAGTACTTC	CASSEGGTVEQYF
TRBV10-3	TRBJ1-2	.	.	TGTGCCATCAGGGAAGTCCATGGCTACACCTTC	CAIREVHGYTF
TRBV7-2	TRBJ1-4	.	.	TGTGCCAGCAGCTTGTATAATGAAAAACTGTTTTTT	CASSLYNEKLFF
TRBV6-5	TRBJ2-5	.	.	TGTGCCAGCAGTGACTCCCAGGTAGAGACCCAGTACTTC	CASSDSQVETQYF
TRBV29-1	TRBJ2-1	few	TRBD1	TGCAGCGTAGACCCCGGGACAGACCACAATGAGCAGTTCTTC	CSVDPGTDHNEQFF
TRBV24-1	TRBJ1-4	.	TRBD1	TGTGCCACCAGTGCGGGACAGTTAAATGAAAAACTGTTTTTT	CATSAGQLNEKLFF
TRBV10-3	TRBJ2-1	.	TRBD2	TGTGCAACATCAGGGACTACCTTCCATGAGCAGTTCTTC	CATSGTTFHEQFF